One and the same sample provided the 18 T cell receptor beta chains below, sequenced in a study of blood T cell repertoires in COVID-19 (dated by TCRdb to 2020 to 2021). Libraries were made using the immunoSEQ multiplex PCR assay. TCRdb retrieved this table from immuneACCESS and kept in-frame rearrangements only. Not all clones are present; in checked studies, unresolved V genes account for under half, and no reason is known for the remainder. The sample table lists hundreds of thousands of clones, roughly 88% of them with a count of one. The ten largest clonotypes hold approximately 1% of the sample. Sample: PBMCs or T cells enriched from blood (not recorded which). The origin of the receptors is a woman under 40 who had recovered from COVID-19.

The chain combines TRBV13 with TRBJ2-3, with 7 bases aligning to TRBD1. Trimming cost V 3 bases and J 2 bases; bases outside gene matches: 11. The CDR3 loop spans 17 amino acids. From germline, CDR1 is PRHDT and CDR2 FYEKMQ (reference sequence). The CDR3 protein is CASSLSWQGVFTDTQYF. Written as DNA, the CDR3 is TGTGCCAGCAGCTTGAGCTGGCAGGGGGTATTCACAGATACGCAGTATTTT.

The chain's CDR3 is CASSQGLAGVGYF. The CDR3 DNA reads TGTGCCAGCAGTCAGGGACTAGCGGGGGTTGGATACTTC. The chain recombines TRBV27 with TRBJ2-7, with 14 bases matching TRBD2. The CDR3 is 13 residues long. After removal of 5 bases from V and 13 bases from J, the junction contained 7 bases not matched to a gene. Germline V gene data show CDR1 as MNHEY and CDR2 as SMNVEV (reference sequence).

The V and J genes are TRBV23-1 and TRBJ2-6; the D gene is possibly TRBD2 (5 bases). TRBV23-1 falls under the ORF class, with uncertain function. The CDR3 has 17 amino acids. V lost 0 bases, J lost 4 bases, and 13 bases lay in between. The chain's CDR3 is CASSQSVAGWGANVLTF. The CDR3 DNA reads TGCGCCAGCAGTCAATCTGTGGCGGGTTGGGGGGCCAACGTCCTGACTTTC.

V gene TRBV9 combines with J gene TRBJ2-7; 10 bases are a match to TRBD1. With 0 bases clipped from V and 3 bases from J, the junction kept 3 bases outside the gene matches. This CDR3 region has 15 residues. The germline V gene has CDR1 SGDLS and CDR2 YYNGEE. CDR3 in amino acids: CASSVGTGGFYEQYF. For the CDR3, the DNA is TGTGCCAGCAGCGTAGGGACAGGGGGTTTCTACGAGCAGTACTTC. Complete variable domain (other parts from reference TRBV9 and TRBJ2-7): DSGVTQTPKHLITATGQRVTLRCSPRSGDLSVYWYQQSLDQGLQFLIQYYNGEERAKGNILERFSAQQFPDLHSELNLSSLELGDSALYFCASSVGTGGFYEQYFGPGTRLTVT.

CDR3 sequence: CATSDPTGGPYTDTQYF. CDR3 bases: TGTGCCACCAGTGATCCAACAGGGGGGCCCTACACAGATACGCAGTATTTT. V gene TRBV24-1 combines with J gene TRBJ2-3; TRBD1 matches at 8 bases. The germline V gene has CDR1 KGHDR and CDR2 SFDVKD. The length of the CDR3 is 17 residues. Losses at the gene ends were 3 bases for V and 2 bases for J; bases not matched to a gene: 9.

The gene calls are TRBV11-2 and TRBJ1-2, with 8 nucleotides matching TRBD1. Losses at the gene ends were 5 bases for V and 8 bases for J; bases not matched to a gene: 13. This CDR3 comprises 15 residues. Germline assignment: CDR1 SGHAT and CDR2 FQNNGV. The CDR3 reads CASSIQGATLGGYTF. The CDR3 DNA reads TGTGCCAGCAGCATTCAGGGGGCCACGCTTGGGGGCTACACCTTC.

This sequence joins TRBV27 and TRBJ1-2, with D possibly being TRBD1 (6 bases). CDR1 is MNHEY, CDR2 SMNVEV, per germline (reference sequence). The CDR3 consists of 12 residues. V was shortened by 4 bases and J by 6 bases, with 9 bases between the two germline ends. The CDR3 coding sequence is TGTGCCAGCAGTTCAGGGGTGGATGGCTACACCTTC. Its translation is CASSSGVDGYTF.

CDR3 residues: CASNPPGTSYEQYF. The CDR3 nucleotides are TGTGCCAGCAACCCCCCCGGGACTAGCTACGAGCAGTACTTC. The chain uses TRBV28 and TRBJ2-7; 8 nucleotides line up with TRBD2. V shed 7 bases and J 3 bases; nucleotides not matched to a gene: 8. Per germline, CDR1 MDHEN and CDR2 SYDVKM. CDR3 length: 14 residues. The entire variable domain, with the rest obtained from reference TRBV28 and TRBJ2-7, is as follows: DVKVTQSSRYLVKRTGEKVFLECVQDMDHENMFWYRQDPGLGLRLIYFSYDVKMKEKGDIPEGYSVSREKKERFSLILESASTNQTSMYLCASNPPGTSYEQYFGPGTRLTVT.

The chain links TRBV7-5 to TRBJ2-7; no DNA check was done on the table's D call, TRBD2. TRBV7-5 is labeled a pseudogene. The CDR3 is 15 amino acids. The CDR3 DNA reads TGTGTCAGAAGCCATGGGACTAGGCGGACCTACGAGCAGTACTTC. Its protein product is CVRSHGTRRTYEQYF.

The rearrangement links TRBV29-1 to TRBJ1-2; a weak D match, TRBD1 (6 bases). V lost 4 bases, J lost 10 bases, and 13 bases lay in between. CDR1 and CDR2 from the germline V gene are SQVTM and ANQGSEA. The CDR3 has 11 residues. In DNA, the CDR3 is TGCAGCGTTGTGAGGGACAAAAACTACACCTTC. Protein sequence: CSVVRDKNYTF.

The V and J genes are TRBV4-1 and TRBJ2-1; tentative D call: TRBD2 (5 bases). Germline assignment: CDR1 MGHRA and CDR2 YSYEKL. CDR3 length: 15 amino acids. The V end lost 3 bases, the J end lost 0 bases, and 9 bases lay between the germline ends. CDR3 residues: CASSQIGSSYNEQFF. The CDR3 DNA is TGCGCCAGCAGCCAGATAGGGAGCTCCTACAATGAGCAGTTCTTC.

The CDR3 reads CAWSVGRQGDEQYF. The CDR3 DNA is TGTGCCTGGAGTGTGGGGAGACAGGGGGACGAGCAGTACTTC. The chain carries TRBV30 and TRBJ2-7; 9 positions agree with TRBD1. From germline, CDR1 is GTSNPN and CDR2 SVGIG (reference sequence). After removal of 0 bases from V and 5 bases from J, the junction contained 5 bases not matched to a gene. CDR3 length equals 14 residues. The full variable domain, in which reference TRBV30 and TRBJ2-7 provide the parts outside the CDR3, is SQTIHQWPATLVQPVGSPLSLECTVEGTSNPNLYWYRQAAGRGLQLLFYSVGIGQISSEVPQNLSASRPQDRQFILSSKKLLLSDSGFYLCAWSVGRQGDEQYFGPGTRLTVT.

The chain joins TRBV29-1 to TRBJ2-4, with a weak D call TRBD2 (6 bases). The CDR3 runs to 13 residues. Deletions cut 3 bases from V and 7 bases from J, with 13 bases between. Germline-derived CDR1 and CDR2 are SQVTM and ANQGSEA. CDR3 sequence reads: CSVERDPMNIQYF. In DNA, the CDR3 is TGCAGCGTTGAGCGGGACCCTATGAACATTCAGTACTTC.

This chain uses TRBV5-1 with TRBJ1-1; TRBD1 matches at 7 bases. This CDR3 is built from 14 residues. V lost 5 bases and J lost 1; bases outside the gene matches: 5. CDR1 and CDR2 (germline): SGHRS, YFSETQ. The CDR3 nucleotides are TGCGCCAGCAGTCGATGGACAGGGAACACTGAAGCTTTCTTT. It specifies CASSRWTGNTEAFF.

The genes are TRBV9 and TRBJ1-6; 8 nucleotides match TRBD1. The CDR3 runs to 15 residues. Germline V CDR1 and CDR2: SGDLS, YYNGEE. The J segment lost 7 bases and the V segment lost 1 base, leaving 4 bases of the junction unmatched. The CDR3 DNA follows: TGTGCCAGCAGCGTATCCTGGGACAGGAATTCACCCCTCCACTTT. The encoded protein is CASSVSWDRNSPLHF.

This clone was observed once. The rearrangement links TRBV23-1 to TRBJ1-1, with D possibly being TRBD1 (6 bases). TRBV23-1 is recorded as an ORF, its role being uncertain. V was pared by 8 bases and J by 4 bases, with 14 bases between. The CDR3 runs 13 residues. CDR3 in amino acids: CASFLRGATEAFF. The CDR3 nucleotides read TGCGCCAGCTTCTTACGGGGGGCCACTGAAGCTTTCTTT.

The gene calls are TRBV4-2 and TRBJ1-3; the D is unclear. Trimming left V 4 bases short and J 0 bases short, with 13 bases between. CDR3 length equals 16 residues. Germline CDR1 is LGHNA and CDR2 is YNFKEQ. The CDR3 spells CASSPSAGDSGNTIYF. CDR3 nucleotide sequence: TGTGCCAGCAGCCCCTCAGCGGGAGACTCTGGAAACACCATATATTTT.

This rearrangement joins TRBV5-1 to TRBJ2-5, with 10 positions matching TRBD2. CDR3 length: 15 residues. Germline V CDR1 and CDR2: SGHRS, YFSETQ. V dropped 7 bases and J dropped 5; count of bases not matched to a gene: 11. The CDR3 coding sequence is TGCGCCAGCGCAGGACTAGCGGTCCGCCGGGAGACCCAGTACTTC. This gives the protein CASAGLAVRRETQYF.